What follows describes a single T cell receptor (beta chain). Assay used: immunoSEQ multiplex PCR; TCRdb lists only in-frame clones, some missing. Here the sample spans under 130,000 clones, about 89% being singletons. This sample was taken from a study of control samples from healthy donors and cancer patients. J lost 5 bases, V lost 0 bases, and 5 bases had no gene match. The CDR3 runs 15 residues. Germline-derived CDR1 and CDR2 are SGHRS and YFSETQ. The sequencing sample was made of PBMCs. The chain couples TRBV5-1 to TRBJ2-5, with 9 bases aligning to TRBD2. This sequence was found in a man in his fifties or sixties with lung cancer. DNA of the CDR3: TGCGCCAGCAGCTTGGGACTAGCGGTCGGGGAGACCCAGTACTTC. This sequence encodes CASSLGLAVGETQYF.